The 13 T cell receptor beta chains below were found in one sample sequenced in a study of regulatory T cells in long-lasting Graves disease. Noted time point: newly diagnosed GD, antithyroid drugs for less than 3 months. RNA from PBMCs was the source of the TCR library. To make TCR beta libraries, researchers used iRepertoire HTBI primers and Arm-PCR of CDR3 regions. TCRdb called the multiplex PCR reads again in MiXCR, with one record for every CDR3 protein. Here the sample spans over 500,000 distinct CDR3 sequences, roughly 16% being singletons. These data also formed part of another study, on T cells in Graves' hyperthyroidism and ophthalmopathy.

The source was peripheral blood mononuclear cells (PBMCs), collected at new diagnosis, from a patient treated with antithyroid drugs. These receptor sequences come from a young man with Graves disease.

This clonotype showed up just a few times. The CDR3 region is CASSLELAGPYEQYF. In nucleotides, the CDR3 is TGCGCCAGCAGCTTGGAACTAGCGGGGCCCTACGAGCAGTACTTC. The chain uses TRBV5-1 and TRBJ2-7; TRBD2 aligns across 10 bases. Germline V gene sequence: CDR1 SGHRS, CDR2 YFSETQ. The J segment lost 2 bases and the V segment lost 0 bases, leaving 2 bases of the junction unmatched. This CDR3 comprises 15 residues.

Ten or more counts support this clonotype. The chain employs TRBV19 and TRBJ1-2, with 9 positions matching TRBD1. The CDR3 extends over 14 amino acids. Germline V CDR1 and CDR2: LNHDA, SQIVND (reference sequence). V shed 3 bases, J shed 6 bases, and the junction held 5 bases outside the gene matches. The CDR3 spells CASSIRDRDHGYTF. The CDR3 region has the DNA TGTGCCAGTAGTATCCGGGACAGGGACCATGGCTACACCTTC.

In this sample, this clonotype turned up many times. The V and J genes are TRBV7-9 and TRBJ2-7; TRBD2 aligns across 10 bases. The CDR3 extends over 15 amino acids. V was clipped by 4 bases and J by 4 bases; unmatched bases: 7. Germline V gene lookup returns CDR1 SEHNR and CDR2 FQNEAQ (reference sequence). This CDR3 is CASSYLAGGSYEQYF. CDR3 DNA sequence: TGTGCCAGCAGCTATTTAGCGGGAGGTTCTTACGAGCAGTACTTC.

This clonotype has a single count. This chain joins TRBV6-2 or TRBV6-3 and TRBJ2-3; TRBD1 matches at 7 bases. The CDR3 contains 14 residues. The V gene end was trimmed by 4 bases and the J gene end by 4 bases; junction bases not matched to a gene: 5. Germline V gives CDR1 MNHEY, CDR2 SVGEGT. CDR3 protein: CASSSYRGADTQYF. Here the CDR3 DNA reads TGTGCCAGCAGTTCCTACAGGGGTGCAGATACGCAGTATTTT.

This clonotype was seen ten or more times. The CDR3, as DNA: TGCGCCAGCAGCTTGTCGGGGACCACAGATACGCAGTATTTT. Protein sequence: CASSLSGTTDTQYF. This chain uses TRBV5-1 with TRBJ2-3; D may match TRBD1 or TRBD2 (5 bases each). Trimming removed 1 base from V and 2 bases from J, with 8 bases in between. From germline, CDR1 is SGHRS and CDR2 YFSETQ. The CDR3 consists of 14 residues.

In its sample, this clonotype was seen many times. The V and J genes are TRBV7-9 and TRBJ2-1; 11 positions agree with TRBD2. The CDR3 length is 17 residues. Germline V gene data show CDR1 as SEHNR and CDR2 as FQNEAQ (reference sequence). The V segment lost 4 bases and the J segment 8 bases; nucleotides outside the gene matches: 13. The CDR3 spells CASSSPRGSGRVDEQFF. In nucleotides, the CDR3 is TGTGCCAGCAGCTCCCCCCGGGGTAGCGGGAGGGTCGATGAGCAGTTCTTC.

The J gene is TRBJ2-7, the V gene TRBV11-2; D possibly corresponds to TRBD1 (6 bases). The CDR3 spans 14 residues. Germline V CDR1 and CDR2: SGHAT, FQNNGV. Trimming cost V 0 bases and J 7 bases, with 13 bases left between them. The CDR3 nucleotides are TGTGCCAGCAGCTTAGACCCTGACAGGCTGGAGCAGTACTTC. Its protein product is CASSLDPDRLEQYF.

This clonotype was seen ten or more times. CDR3 nucleotides: TGTGCCAGCTCACCAACACCGGGACTTTCTAGCACAGATACGCAGTATTTT. Translating it yields CASSPTPGLSSTDTQYF. V is TRBV18 and J is TRBJ2-3, with D tentatively TRBD2 (6 bases). Germline V gives CDR1 KGHSH, CDR2 LQKENI. With 2 bases removed from V and 0 bases from J, the gap between germline ends came to 15 bases. This CDR3 has 17 residues.

This clonotype was observed at least ten times. The J gene is TRBJ2-3, the V gene TRBV9; D possibly corresponds to TRBD2 (5 bases). From germline, CDR1 is SGDLS and CDR2 YYNGEE. CDR3 size: 15 residues. V was pared by 0 bases and J by 3 bases, with 11 bases between. The CDR3 DNA is TGTGCCAGCAGCGTAGGGAGCCGAGGGACAGATACGCAGTATTTT. Protein sequence: CASSVGSRGTDTQYF.

This clonotype has just a few counts. CDR3 sequence reads: CASSYSRDRGYEQYF. The CDR3 DNA sequence: TGTGCCAGCAGTTACTCCCGGGACAGGGGCTACGAGCAGTACTTC. The J gene is TRBJ2-7, the V gene TRBV6-2 or TRBV6-3; 10 nucleotides match TRBD1. The V gene's germline CDR1 is MNHEY and CDR2 SVGEGT. Trimming at V came to 0 bases and at J to 3 bases, leaving 2 bases not matched to a gene. The CDR3 has 15 residues.

This clonotype has more than one count but fewer than ten. This rearrangement joins TRBV28 to TRBJ2-5; 10 bases map to TRBD1. Germline values: CDR1 MDHEN, CDR2 SYDVKM. Germline trimming cut 3 bases from V and 4 bases from J; bases unmatched to any gene: 5. CDR3 length: 15 amino acids. CDR3 amino acids: CASSFDRGLGETQYF. CDR3 DNA: TGTGCCAGCAGTTTCGACAGGGGGCTAGGAGAGACCCAGTACTTC. The entire variable domain, with the rest obtained from reference TRBV28 and TRBJ2-5, is as follows: DVKVTQSSRYLVKRTGEKVFLECVQDMDHENMFWYRQDPGLGLRLIYFSYDVKMKEKGDIPEGYSVSREKKERFSLILESASTNQTSMYLCASSFDRGLGETQYFGPGTRLLVL.

This clonotype was seen ten or more times. The chain employs TRBV27 and TRBJ1-1; possibly TRBD1 for D (6 bases). There are 15 residues in the CDR3. Looked up from germline, CDR1 is MNHEY and CDR2 is SMNVEV (reference sequence). V gave up 2 bases and J gave up 11 bases, with 21 bases separating them. Here the CDR3 DNA reads TGTGCCAGCAGTTTAAACAGGGCCCAAACGGGGGGTGCTTTCTTT. This translates into CASSLNRAQTGGAFF.

This clonotype was counted between two and nine times. The rearrangement uses TRBV5-1 and TRBJ2-1, with 7 bases aligning to TRBD1. The CDR3 loop spans 13 amino acids. Germline V lookup: CDR1 SGHRS, CDR2 YFSETQ. V was clipped by 7 bases and J by 6 bases; unmatched bases: 7. Here the CDR3 reads CASCLAGGNEQFF. CDR3 nucleotides: TGCGCCAGCTGCCTCGCAGGGGGCAATGAGCAGTTCTTC.